The TCR beta chain under discussion was sequenced for a study of sequential checkpoint blockade in melanoma. Treatment of the sample: randomized to nivolumab then ipilimumab (arm A) or the reverse (arm B). Live CD3+CD8+ CD19− CD56− cells were sorted from PBMCs. The germline V and J ends were trimmed by 4 bases and 0 bases, with 9 bases remaining between them. CDR1 and CDR2 (germline): MNHEY, SVGAGI. This CDR3 contains 14 residues. Measured with immunoSEQ multiplex PCR; TCRdb has only the in-frame clones, and not every one. Here the sample spans some 21,000 clones, 82% being singletons. The sequencing used CD8+ T cells sorted from blood (inferred from file names), collected from a patient given nivolumab and ipilimumab in sequence. V usage is TRBV6-5 and J usage is TRBJ1-1; no reliable D call. This TCR came from a human donor with melanoma. The CDR3 DNA reads as TGTGCCAGCAGTTGGCGGAGCATGAACACTGAAGCTTTCTTT. Encoded protein: CASSWRSMNTEAFF.